The 20 T cell receptor beta chains presented below share a single source sample, sequenced in a study of response to subunit inactivated influenza vaccine. Each CDR3 protein gets one entry after TCRdb re-called the RT-PCR reads with MiXCR. The top ten clones hold about 10% of a sample with hundreds of thousands of distinct CDR3 sequences, approximately 10% of them seen once. The sample also formed part of further work on T cells expressing NK-cell markers. That paper states: Making the TCR beta cDNA relied on 5'RACE template switching with UMIs.

The specimen comprised PBMCs from blood, sampled on the day of vaccination. The receptors here all came from a man aged 45-60 years who received an inactivated influenza vaccine.

This chain links TRBV4-3 with TRBJ2-1; possibly TRBD2 for D (6 bases). V lost 0 bases and J 2 bases, leaving 11 bases between the germline ends. Germline V gene data show CDR1 as LGHNA and CDR2 as YSLEER. The CDR3 spans 16 residues. CDR3 residues: CASSQDAAGTYNEQFF. Here the CDR3 DNA reads TGCGCCAGCAGCCAAGATGCGGCGGGGACCTACAATGAGCAGTTCTTC.

This clonotype was observed a handful of times. The gene calls are TRBV2 and TRBJ2-3; TRBD1 aligns across 10 bases. The trim removed 4 bases at V and 5 bases at J, leaving 6 bases unmatched. Germline lookup yields CDR1 SNHLY and CDR2 FYNNEI. This CDR3 has 15 residues. The CDR3 sequence is CASSGQGAPGDTQYF. The CDR3 region has the DNA TGTGCCAGCAGTGGACAGGGGGCGCCGGGAGATACGCAGTATTTT.

J is TRBJ1-1 and V is TRBV5-1; D is ambiguous. Trimming removed 1 base at V and 3 bases at J, with 16 bases between. This CDR3 has 16 residues. CDR1 is SGHRS, CDR2 YFSETQ, per germline. CDR3 residues: CASSLSSQLADTEAFF. The DNA for the CDR3 is TGCGCCAGCAGCTTGAGTTCCCAGCTCGCGGACACTGAAGCTTTCTTT. Looking up the rest from reference TRBV5-1 and TRBJ1-1 gives the full variable domain: KAGVTQTPRYLIKTRGQQVTLSCSPISGHRSVSWYQQTPGQGLQFLFEYFSETQRNKGNFPGRFSGRQFSNSRSEMNVSTLELGDSALYLCASSLSSQLADTEAFFGQGTRLTVV.

This clonotype has just a few counts. The chain has TRBV11-2 and TRBJ2-7; TRBD2 matches at 11 bases. Germline CDR1 SGHAT, CDR2 FQNNGV. The CDR3 sequence is 17 residues long. V shed 0 bases and J 3 bases; nucleotides not matched to a gene: 7. The CDR3 bases are TGTGCCAGCAGCTTAGACTCTAGCGGGAGGTATGGCTACGAGCAGTACTTC. It yields the protein CASSLDSSGRYGYEQYF.

This chain uses TRBV5-1 with TRBJ2-5, with D unresolved. Germline V lookup: CDR1 SGHRS, CDR2 YFSETQ. Deletions cut 0 bases from V and 5 bases from J, with 8 bases between. The length of the CDR3 is 13 residues. The CDR3 spells CASSLDPRETQYF. The CDR3 nucleotides are TGCGCCAGCAGCTTGGATCCAAGGGAGACCCAGTACTTC.

V usage is TRBV20-1 and J usage is TRBJ1-5; D gene ambiguous. V was cut by 6 bases and J by 6 bases, with 12 bases left in between. CDR3 length: 12 residues. Germline-derived CDR1 and CDR2 are DFQATT and SNEGSKA (reference sequence). CDR3 bases: TGCAGTGCCAACTTGGGGATTCAGCCCCAGCATTTT. Its translation is CSANLGIQPQHF.

The V and J genes are TRBV9 and TRBJ2-2, with 14 bases identical to TRBD2. This CDR3 is 17 amino acids long. Trimming took 1 base from V and 7 from J; bases not matched to a gene: 6. Per germline, CDR1 SGDLS and CDR2 YYNGEE. DNA of the CDR3: TGTGCCAGCAGCGTATCAACCGGGACTAGCGGGAGCGGGGAGCTGTTTTTT. Its protein is CASSVSTGTSGSGELFF.

The rearrangement uses TRBV7-9 and TRBJ1-1; no clear D gene. CDR1 and CDR2 (germline): SEHNR, FQNEAQ (reference sequence). The CDR3 runs 14 residues. V lost 1 base and J 6 bases, leaving 12 bases between the germline ends. The CDR3 region is CASSLDMMASEAFF. The CDR3 DNA is TGTGCCAGCAGCTTAGATATGATGGCTTCTGAAGCTTTCTTT.

The gene calls are TRBV28 and TRBJ2-4, with 14 bases that match TRBD2. This CDR3 is built from 19 residues. Trimming cost V 5 bases and J 0 bases; bases outside gene matches: 9. Germline CDR1 is MDHEN and CDR2 is SYDVKM. The CDR3: CASSHSGLAGGGAKNIQYF. The CDR3 DNA is TGTGCCAGCAGTCACTCTGGACTAGCGGGAGGAGGAGCCAAAAACATTCAGTACTTC.

This clonotype appeared a few times. The gene calls are TRBV6-1 and TRBJ1-5, with 10 nucleotides matching TRBD1. The CDR3 runs 16 residues. CDR1 MNHNS and CDR2 SASEGT come from the germline V gene. J lost 1 base, V lost 7 bases, and 7 bases had no gene match. The CDR3 region is CASIRDRGLSNQPQHF. The CDR3 bases are TGTGCCAGCATCAGGGACAGGGGCCTGAGCAATCAGCCCCAGCATTTT.

This clonotype was seen at least ten times. This sequence joins TRBV3-1 and TRBJ2-7; TRBD1 matches at 11 bases. The CDR3 sequence is 15 residues long. The ends lost 5 bases at V and 7 bases at J; junction bases unmatched: 10. Germline V gives CDR1 LGHDT, CDR2 YNNKEL (reference sequence). The CDR3 region is CASSATGTGGREQYF. CDR3 nucleotides: TGTGCCAGCAGCGCCACCGGGACAGGGGGGAGAGAGCAGTACTTC.

A few counts support this clonotype. The V and J genes are TRBV7-9 and TRBJ2-1; D may be TRBD1 (5 bases). The CDR3 contains 11 residues. V lost 11 bases and J 9 bases, leaving 14 bases between the germline ends. Germline CDR1 SEHNR, CDR2 FQNEAQ (reference sequence). The CDR3 DNA follows: TGTGCCTGGGGCGGAAGGGGTGAGCAGTTCTTC. It translates to CAWGGRGEQFF.

This clonotype showed up just a few times. This sequence joins TRBV5-1 and TRBJ1-6; no clear D. Trimming cost V 3 bases and J 3 bases, with 13 bases left between them. This CDR3 has 16 residues. CDR1 is SGHRS, CDR2 YFSETQ, per germline. This CDR3 is CASSSDRRNYNSPLHF. CDR3 nucleotide sequence: TGCGCCAGCAGCTCGGACCGACGCAACTATAATTCACCCCTCCACTTT.

The J gene is TRBJ1-1, the V gene TRBV7-9; D remains ambiguous. Trimming cost V 2 bases and J 3 bases, with 10 bases left between them. The CDR3 runs to 14 residues. Per germline, CDR1 SEHNR and CDR2 FQNEAQ (reference sequence). The DNA of the CDR3 is TGTGCCAGCAGCTTACAAGGGATCCACACTGAAGCTTTCTTT. Protein sequence: CASSLQGIHTEAFF.

The chain employs TRBV7-9 and TRBJ1-2; TRBD1 aligns across 8 bases. V was pared by 5 bases and J by 8 bases, with 4 bases of the junction left unmatched. Germline CDR1 is SEHNR and CDR2 is FQNEAQ (reference sequence). The CDR3 extends over 12 amino acids. The CDR3 DNA reads TGTGCCAGCAGCACAAACAGGGGGGGCTACACCTTC. Encoded protein: CASSTNRGGYTF.

This clonotype occurred a few times. The chain carries TRBV20-1 and TRBJ2-5, with D unclear. Germline CDR1 and CDR2: DFQATT and SNEGSKA (reference sequence). The CDR3 contains 13 residues. Trimming removed 2 bases from V and 0 bases from J, with 7 bases in between. DNA of the CDR3: TGCAGTGCTAGAAGACCGTACCAAGAGACCCAGTACTTC. Translating it yields CSARRPYQETQYF.

This clonotype was detected a few times. V and J are TRBV6-2 or TRBV6-3 and TRBJ1-5; D is unresolved. The V gene's germline CDR1 is MNHEY and CDR2 SVGEGT. V dropped 0 bases and J dropped 8 bases, with 8 bases sitting between them. This CDR3 has 13 amino acids. CDR3 nucleotide sequence: TGTGCCAGCAGTTACTCGTCGTGGGAGCCCCAGCATTTT. This encodes CASSYSSWEPQHF.

This clonotype was counted between two and nine times. The gene calls are TRBV6-1 and TRBJ2-3, with TRBD2 matching 7 bases. Germline CDR1 reads MNHNS; CDR2 reads SASEGT. There are 17 residues in the CDR3. J lost 4 bases, V lost 2 bases, and 12 bases had no gene match. The CDR3 region is CASSERSAGVSPDTQYF. The CDR3 nucleotides read TGTGCCAGCAGTGAAAGGTCCGCGGGAGTCTCCCCAGATACGCAGTATTTT.

This chain links TRBV4-3 with TRBJ2-1; D is perhaps TRBD2 (5 bases). Trimming pared 2 bases from V and 1 base from J, leaving 9 bases between. The germline V gene has CDR1 LGHNA and CDR2 YSLEER. CDR3 length: 15 residues. CDR3 nucleotides: TGCGCCAGCAGCCAATCTCCGGGATCCTACAATGAGCAGTTCTTC. It yields the protein CASSQSPGSYNEQFF.

This clonotype has ten or more counts. This rearrangement joins TRBV20-1 to TRBJ2-4; D is uncertain. The CDR3 extends over 13 amino acids. Germline V CDR1 and CDR2: DFQATT, SNEGSKA (reference sequence). Trimming shortened V by 4 bases and J by 0 bases, and 7 bases separated the two germline ends. CDR3 nucleotide sequence: TGCAGTGCTACGCTCCTAGCCAAAAACATTCAGTACTTC. Translating it yields CSATLLAKNIQYF.